The present entry profiles one T cell receptor beta chain with its context. What it binds is unknown. Clones were read by immunoSEQ multiplex PCR, and TCRdb kept only the in-frame ones, dropping some. The table includes 350,000 to 600,000 clones, approximately 90% detected once. The CDR3 spans 12 residues. V lost 2 bases and J 9 bases, leaving 10 bases between the germline ends. Germline CDR1 and CDR2: MNHNS and SASEGT. The treatment here: 15 to 20 received Ad26.COV2.S at low or high dose, single or two shots; roughly five received placebo; per-sample allocation not given. Collection of the samples took place on day 63 after the first injection of vaccine or placebo. Participants' vaccine, an Ad26 vector, delivered Wuhan-strain SARS-CoV-2 spike. This entry is derived from a study of Ad26.COV2.S vaccination and SARS-CoV-2 variants. Study-level points and caveats: In TCR breadth and depth analyses, total T cell responses may have been underestimated.

This TCR was sampled from a person aged 18-65 years who received the Ad26.COV2.S COVID-19 vaccine or a placebo. Sequences were derived from peripheral blood, sampled in a trial of Ad26.COV2.S vaccine versus placebo. The V gene is TRBV6-1, the J gene TRBJ2-5; no firm D call. The CDR3 coding sequence is TGTGCCAGCAGTGAATTCTCCGGGCCCCAGTACTTC. It encodes CASSEFSGPQYF.